The clone carrying this T cell receptor (beta chain) showed up just a few times. No antigen is known for it. RNA-based 3' RACE libraries used unique molecular identifiers. TCRdb reanalysed the 3' RACE reads using MiXCR and keeps one entry per CDR3 protein. There are more than 85,000 distinct CDR3 sequences in the sample; less than 7% occur only once, and about 1.1% lies in the top ten. This sample was included in a study of HIV-infected children after antiretroviral therapy interruption. The length of the CDR3 is 15 residues. Germline trimming cut 5 bases from V and 0 bases from J; bases unmatched to any gene: 6. Findings and limits, study-wide: The Gini coefficient of naive CD4+ repertoires rose, returning to baseline by 3 years. After treatment interruption started, naive CD4+ CDR3 overlap across time points dropped.

Specified treatment: PENTA 11 planned treatment interruption arm or continuous ART arm. At least 24 weeks of at least three-drug ART, in children 2 to 15 years. The chain joins TRBV12-3 or TRBV12-4 to TRBJ2-7; 8 bases are shared with TRBD1. This TCR was recovered from a pool of human donors with HIV. The sequenced sample was CD45RA+ CD4+ T cells from PBMCs, pooled from several time points, obtained from a donor given antiretroviral therapy, either interrupted or continuous. Subset indicated: naive CD4+ CD45RA+ CD45RO- T cells. The CDR3 spells CASSIRDRSSYEQYF. For the CDR3, the DNA is TGTGCCAGCAGTATCCGGGACAGGTCCTCCTACGAGCAGTACTTC.